This T cell receptor (beta chain) was identified during a study of T cells in localized non-small cell lung cancer (dated by TCRdb to the early 2020s). With regard to the full study: T cell repertoires of 200 to 250 early-stage NSCLC patients were analyzed, with tumors being compared against uninvolved tumor-adjacent lungs. The cohort was made up of approximately 250 treatment-naive NSCLC patients whose localized lung tumors had been resected. NSCLC patients had a mean age of approximately 66 years, and 120 to 150 were male and over 85 female. Here is what the overall study found, with its caveats: Because multi-region tumor sequencing was not performed, intratumor heterogeneity could not be ruled out. Uninvolved tumor-adjacent lung showed the highest T cell clonality, higher than tumor, which suggests more focused antigenic responses in the uninvolved tumor-adjacent lung. Of the top 100 tumor clones, a median of around 57 were detected in paired uninvolved adjacent lung; about 28 were also among that lung's top 100. Longer overall survival was associated with higher T cell density in blood, whereas shorter survival was associated with higher clonality in adjacent lung. Because the study design was exploratory, TCR variables were selected using unadjusted p-values without false-discovery rate correction.

TCR beta CDR3 regions were sequenced from DNA using the immunoSEQ Assay. Per the authors' processing: To compute T cell density, TCR beta template counts were normalized to usable DNA, which was estimated by amplifying housekeeping genes. Richness was estimated using the preseqR package, with extrapolation to 400,000 templates for PBMC samples and to 120,000 templates for tissue samples. Clonality was defined as one minus Pielou's evenness. Tissue-enriched TCRs were identified by differential abundance testing using productive amino-acid clonotypes, minimum total count 5 and alpha 0.1. The Jaccard Index and the Morisita Overlap Index were used to measure repertoire overlap between compartments. TCR beta CDR3s were clustered by GLIPH together with public tetramer-defined viral CDR3s, and at least three viral sequences plus V-gene enrichment were required for viral motifs. TCRdb limited this immuneACCESS table to in-frame rearrangements with V and J called. A share of clones is missing; checked studies link under half to unresolved V genes, and the rest is unexplained. V and J calls and clone size are given by that table; D and trimming were obtained from the DNA. The sample contains 2,000 or so clones, roughly 38% of them found a single time. Approximately 12% of the sample is held by the ten biggest clonotypes.

This clone is labeled medium-sized (0.01 to 0.1%). What this receptor recognizes is not known. Base quality data are lacking; no much larger clone is found one base away. At diagnosis, peripheral blood, uninvolved tumor-adjacent lung and tumor were collected and were preserved as a mix of fresh-frozen and FFPE material. The CDR3, from cysteine to phenylalanine, totals 14 residues. The CDR3 DNA has 42 bases and is translated from base 1. V drops 6 bases and J drops 4 bases, leaving 10 bases in between. The germline V gene provides CDR1 SGHNT and CDR2 YENEEA. Sequenced material: lung tumor tissue, taken before any cancer treatment. Recombination linked TRBV11-3 to TRBJ1-6; no D segment can be confidently identified. The clonotype comes from a male donor aged 60 or over with stage II lung adenocarcinoma. The DNA is as follows: TGTGCCAGCAGTTCAGATGGGTATAATTCACCCCTCCACTTT. Translated, this is CASSSDGYNSPLHF.